The 21 T cell receptor beta chains reported below all come from one sample, sequenced in a study of CD4 T cells in relation to SARS-CoV-2 and coronaviruses. No antigen has been identified for these receptors. The method was immunoSEQ multiplex PCR; TCRdb's version includes in-frame clones alone and lacks a portion of them. This sample has about 17,000 clones, with approximately 81% found just once. CD4+ T cells from unexposed donors were obtained before the COVID-19 pandemic (2011-2018). Isolation of CD4+ T cells took place after roughly nine days in culture. Specimen: CD4+ T cells from PBMCs, cultured in vitro. The receptors derive from a human donor in good health.

The genes are TRBV25-1 and TRBJ2-1; D not certain. Between the trimmed V and J ends, which lost 9 bases and 8 bases, there was a span of 11 bases. The CDR3 sequence is 11 residues long. Looked up from germline, CDR1 is MGHDK and CDR2 is SYGVNS. The CDR3 protein is CARIAPDEQFF. The CDR3 nucleotides are TGTGCCAGAATCGCTCCGGATGAGCAGTTCTTC.

Written as DNA, the CDR3 is TGTGCCAGCAGTGAAATCAGGGGGCGAGGCACCGGGGAGCTGTTTTTT. This gives the protein CASSEIRGRGTGELFF. The gene calls are TRBV6-1 and TRBJ2-2, with 8 bases matching TRBD1. With V trimmed by 2 bases and J by 4 bases, 6 bases remained unmatched. Germline V gene data show CDR1 as MNHNS and CDR2 as SASEGT. The CDR3 sequence is 16 residues long.

The chain uses TRBV4-2 and TRBJ2-5; 8 bases agree with TRBD1. The CDR3 is 15 amino acids. The J segment lost 2 bases and the V segment lost 1 base, leaving 3 bases of the junction unmatched. The germline V gene has CDR1 LGHNA and CDR2 YNFKEQ. CDR3 residues: CASSQGNRGQETQYF. The CDR3 DNA is TGTGCCAGCAGCCAAGGTAACAGGGGGCAAGAGACCCAGTACTTC.

CDR3 amino acids: CASSFDRAGVTDTQYF. In DNA, the CDR3 is TGTGCCAGCAGCTTTGATCGGGCAGGGGTCACAGATACGCAGTATTTT. The rearrangement joins TRBV5-6 to TRBJ2-3, with a possible D match to TRBD1 (6 bases). In germline, CDR1 is SGHDT, CDR2 YYEEEE. Between the trimmed V and J ends, which lost 2 bases and 2 bases, there was a span of 15 bases. The CDR3 runs to 16 residues.

The chain is built from TRBV9 and TRBJ1-2, with 9 bases aligning to TRBD1. CDR1 and CDR2 (germline): SGDLS, YYNGEE. This CDR3 has 15 residues. Unmatched junction bases numbered 12, after V lost 5 bases and J lost 7 bases. The CDR3 sequence is CASRERTGAGGGYTF. The CDR3, as DNA: TGTGCCAGCAGAGAGAGGACAGGGGCGGGTGGTGGCTACACCTTC.

CDR3 residues: CASTMGGAVNNQPQHF. In DNA, the CDR3 is TGTGCCAGTACCATGGGGGGGGCGGTGAACAATCAGCCCCAGCATTTT. The gene calls are TRBV19 and TRBJ1-5; D is perhaps TRBD1 (6 bases). This CDR3 has 16 residues. V lost 7 bases to trimming and J lost 3 bases, with 19 bases between them. Germline V gene data show CDR1 as LNHDA and CDR2 as SQIVND (reference sequence).

This clone was seen only a few times. The genes are TRBV5-1 and TRBJ2-5; possibly TRBD1 for D (6 bases). This CDR3 has 14 amino acids. Germline V gives CDR1 SGHRS, CDR2 YFSETQ. Trimming cost V 3 bases and J 1 base, with 10 bases left between them. CDR3 sequence: CASSSGQSQETQYF. The CDR3, as DNA: TGCGCCAGCAGCTCCGGACAGAGCCAAGAGACCCAGTACTTC. The entire variable domain, with the rest obtained from reference TRBV5-1 and TRBJ2-5, is as follows: KAGVTQTPRYLIKTRGQQVTLSCSPISGHRSVSWYQQTPGQGLQFLFEYFSETQRNKGNFPGRFSGRQFSNSRSEMNVSTLELGDSALYLCASSSGQSQETQYFGPGTRLLVL.

The J gene is TRBJ1-1, the V gene TRBV6-5, with TRBD1 matching over 7 bases. The V and J ends lost 8 bases and 0 bases, in that order; junction bases with no gene match: 0. This CDR3 has 12 amino acids. The germline V gene has CDR1 MNHEY and CDR2 SVGAGI. The DNA for the CDR3 is TGTGCCAGCGGACAGGTGAACACTGAAGCTTTCTTT. It codes for CASGQVNTEAFF.

The chain has TRBV4-3 and TRBJ1-4, with D unclear. Germline CDR1 LGHNA, CDR2 YSLEER. This CDR3 spans 20 amino acids. V shed 1 base and J shed 2 bases, with 23 bases lying between them. The CDR3 nucleotides are TGCGCCAGCAGCCAAGGCTACGGTCCCCTAGTGGGAAGGACTAATGAAAAACTGTTTTTT. It translates to CASSQGYGPLVGRTNEKLFF.

CDR3 DNA: TGTGCCAGCAGTTCGGACAGGGGGCGTTTCTACGAGCAGTACTTC. This sequence encodes CASSSDRGRFYEQYF. The chain links TRBV27 to TRBJ2-7; TRBD1 matches at 11 bases. The CDR3 length is 15 residues. J lost 3 bases, V lost 4 bases, and 5 bases had no gene match. Germline V gene lookup returns CDR1 MNHEY and CDR2 SMNVEV (reference sequence).

This chain joins TRBV14 and TRBJ1-1; no clear D. Between the trimmed V and J ends, which lost 4 bases and 0 bases, there was a span of 6 bases. Germline-derived CDR1 and CDR2 are SGHDN and FVKESK. The CDR3 is 13 residues long. CDR3 coding DNA: TGTGCCAGCAGCCTCTTGGTGAACACTGAAGCTTTCTTT. Translation: CASSLLVNTEAFF.

V usage is TRBV7-2 and J usage is TRBJ2-5, with 9 bases matching TRBD1. V was clipped by 5 bases and J by 5 bases; unmatched bases: 6. The CDR3 totals 14 residues. Germline V gives CDR1 SGHTA, CDR2 FQGNSA. CDR3 nucleotide sequence: TGTGCCAGCAGCCTATGGACAGGGGAGGAGACCCAGTACTTC. This sequence encodes CASSLWTGEETQYF.

In DNA form, the CDR3 reads TGTGCCAGCAGCTCCGGGGGTAAGGGGGAAGAGACCCAGTACTTC. Protein product: CASSSGGKGEETQYF. The chain is built from TRBV7-9 and TRBJ2-5; D possibly uses TRBD1 or TRBD2 (6 bases each). This CDR3 has 15 amino acids. V was cut by 4 bases and J by 3 bases, with 15 bases left in between. Germline V CDR1 and CDR2: SEHNR, FQNEAQ (reference sequence).

The J gene is TRBJ2-3, the V gene TRBV5-1; maybe TRBD2 (5 bases). With 7 bases removed from V and 1 base from J, the gap between germline ends came to 13 bases. The CDR3 contains 14 residues. CDR1 is SGHRS, CDR2 YFSETQ, per germline. This CDR3 is CASAQSGRTDTQYF. CDR3 nucleotides: TGCGCCAGCGCTCAGAGCGGCCGCACAGATACGCAGTATTTT.

V usage is TRBV11-2 and J usage is TRBJ1-2, with D maybe TRBD1 (5 bases). CDR1 SGHAT and CDR2 FQNNGV come from the germline V gene. Trimming stripped 1 base from V and 8 bases from J, with 14 bases between. The length of the CDR3 is 14 residues. CDR3 sequence: CASSLGLGRGGYTF. DNA of the CDR3: TGTGCCAGCAGCTTAGGCCTGGGCCGGGGCGGCTACACCTTC.

This chain uses TRBV2 with TRBJ2-2; D remains unclear. V was clipped by 6 bases and J by 7 bases, with 15 bases between them. This CDR3 has 14 amino acids. Germline-derived CDR1 and CDR2 are SNHLY and FYNNEI. The chain's CDR3 is CASSFQGLHGELFF. As DNA, the CDR3 is TGTGCCAGCAGCTTCCAAGGCCTCCACGGGGAGCTGTTTTTT.

The chain joins TRBV7-8 to TRBJ1-2, with D maybe TRBD1 (6 bases). CDR1 is SGHVS, CDR2 FQNEAQ, per germline. V gave up 2 bases and J gave up 8 bases, with 12 bases separating them. This CDR3 has 13 residues. The DNA of the CDR3 is TGTGCCAGCAGCTTAAGAACAGGGAGCGGCTACACCTTC. This codes for CASSLRTGSGYTF.

This clone was seen a few times. The gene calls are TRBV5-1 and TRBJ2-7; maybe TRBD1 (6 bases). V lost 2 bases and J lost 0, with 12 bases in between. In germline, CDR1 is SGHRS, CDR2 YFSETQ. There are 15 residues in the CDR3. CDR3 coding DNA: TGCGCCAGCAGCTTACAGGGTGCCAACTCCTACGAGCAGTACTTC. Its protein product is CASSLQGANSYEQYF.

This chain uses TRBV12-3 or TRBV12-4 with TRBJ1-2; 7 bases fit TRBD1. Unmatched junction bases numbered 10, after V lost 7 bases and J lost 8 bases. The CDR3 has 13 residues. CDR3 in DNA: TGTGCCAGCATCCTAGGACAGGCGGGAGGCTACACCTTC. This sequence encodes CASILGQAGGYTF.

The chain employs TRBV10-2 and TRBJ1-4; D remains unclear. The length of the CDR3 is 12 residues. Trimming shortened V by 4 bases and J by 8 bases, and 8 bases separated the two germline ends. Germline V CDR1 and CDR2: WSHSY, SAAADI. CDR3 DNA sequence: TGCGCCAGCAGTGCTGGGCCCGAAAAACTGTTTTTT. Translated: CASSAGPEKLFF.

The chain recombines TRBV7-2 with TRBJ2-3; tentative D call: TRBD1 (7 bases). The CDR3 spans 15 residues. Trimming took off 5 bases at V and 2 bases at J, with 14 bases between the two ends. Germline loops: CDR1 SGHTA, CDR2 FQGNSA. CDR3 in DNA: TGTGCCAGCAGCCGTCGACAGGGACTCACAGATACGCAGTATTTT. The encoded protein is CASSRRQGLTDTQYF.